The source of this T cell receptor beta chain is a study of Ad26.COV2.S vaccination and SARS-CoV-2 variants. Germline V gives CDR1 SGHAT, CDR2 FQDESV (reference sequence). The V segment lost 5 bases and the J segment 8 bases; nucleotides outside the gene matches: 3. The CDR3 sequence is 12 residues long. Treatment defined: around 19 received Ad26.COV2.S at low or high dose, single or two shots; 5 received placebo; per-sample allocation not given. The samples were gathered on day 63 after the first injection of vaccine or placebo. Profiling relied on immunoSEQ multiplex PCR, and the TCRdb table lists in-frame clones only, not all of them. The repertoire holds 440,000 or so clones, roughly 87% seen once, with 1.7% in the top ten.

This TCR was recovered from a person aged 18-60 years who received the Ad26.COV2.S COVID-19 vaccine or a placebo. Sample: peripheral blood, taken in a trial of Ad26.COV2.S vaccine versus placebo. The chain couples TRBV11-1 to TRBJ2-1, with 7 bases fitting TRBD1. CDR3 residues: CASSQDRDEQFF. In nucleotides, the CDR3 is TGTGCCAGCAGCCAAGACAGGGATGAGCAGTTCTTC.